The 5 T cell receptor beta chains below all came from one sample that was sequenced in a study of Tregs in tolerant kidney transplant recipients. Profiling relied on immunoSEQ multiplex PCR, and the TCRdb table lists in-frame clones only, not all of them. The table includes some 68,000 clones, roughly 84% detected once. Sequenced sample: CD4+ T cells from blood. These receptors were obtained from a human donor in good health.

V gene TRBV6-1 combines with J gene TRBJ1-2, with a weak D call TRBD1 (5 bases). This CDR3 spans 15 amino acids. Trimming cost V 0 bases and J 8 bases, with 16 bases left between them. Per the germline V gene, CDR1 is MNHNS and CDR2 is SASEGT. The CDR3: CASSEANRNIYGYTF. The CDR3 nucleotides read TGTGCCAGCAGTGAAGCGAACAGGAACATTTACGGCTACACCTTC.

The chain links TRBV5-4 to TRBJ1-1; the D is unclear. Germline loops: CDR1 SGHNT, CDR2 YYREEE (reference sequence). The CDR3 consists of 15 residues. V lost 4 bases to trimming and J lost 6 bases, with 19 bases between them. The CDR3 DNA reads as TGTGCCAGCAGCCACGACGACAAAGGGATCCCTGAAGCTTTCTTT. It encodes CASSHDDKGIPEAFF.

This clone showed up just a few times. This chain uses TRBV2 with TRBJ2-7; 9 bases are a match to TRBD2. With V trimmed by 8 bases and J by 5 bases, 19 bases remained unmatched. The CDR3 spans 17 residues. Per the germline V gene, CDR1 is SNHLY and CDR2 is FYNNEI. The CDR3 DNA follows: TGTGCCAGCGGATCCACGAGTAGCGGGAGCAGCCGCCACGAGCAGTACTTC. Its protein is CASGSTSSGSSRHEQYF. Drawing the rest from reference TRBV2 and TRBJ2-7, the complete variable domain is EPEVTQTPSHQVTQMGQEVILRCVPISNHLYFYWYRQILGQKVEFLVSFYNNEISEKSEIFDDQFSVERPDGSNFTLKIRSTKLEDSAMYFCASGSTSSGSSRHEQYFGPGTRLTVT.

This clone was seen only once. The rearrangement links TRBV30 to TRBJ2-7; tentative D call: TRBD1 (6 bases). CDR3 size: 12 residues. V dropped 0 bases and J dropped 6 bases, with 9 bases sitting between them. Germline CDR1 and CDR2: GTSNPN and SVGIG (reference sequence). CDR3 protein: CAWSVQGREQYF. The CDR3 bases are TGTGCCTGGAGTGTACAGGGTCGCGAGCAGTACTTC.

The chain uses TRBV4-3 and TRBJ1-1; D remains ambiguous. CDR3 length: 14 amino acids. V lost 0 bases and J 3 bases, leaving 8 bases between the germline ends. Germline loops: CDR1 LGHNA, CDR2 YSLEER. Here the CDR3 reads CASSQDRSYTEAFF. CDR3 DNA sequence: TGCGCCAGCAGCCAAGATAGGAGTTACACTGAAGCTTTCTTT.